This T cell receptor beta chain originates from a study of regulatory T cells in long-lasting Graves disease. V gave up 5 bases and J gave up 4 bases, with 15 bases separating them. The V gene's germline CDR1 is LNHDA and CDR2 SQIVND (reference sequence). The CDR3 spans 14 residues. Turning to this clonotype: Its target is unknown.

Whole-study results and caveats: Persistent Graves' patients showed less TCR diversity than newly diagnosed patients showed.

Assembly of TCR beta libraries relied on iRepertoire HTBI primers together with Arm-PCR of CDR3 regions. TCRdb re-derived calls from the multiplex PCR reads in MiXCR, one entry per CDR3 protein. The profile shows roughly 530,000 distinct CDR3 sequences, more than 15% of them singletons. Time point meaning: newly diagnosed GD, antithyroid drugs for less than 3 months. After RNA was extracted from PBMCs, the TCR library was made from it. Another study also made use of these data, one on T cells in Graves' hyperthyroidism and ophthalmopathy. From that second work: Patients between 18 and 65 years old had hyperthyroidism, newly diagnosed and lasting under 2 months.

The V gene is TRBV19, the J gene TRBJ2-7; D not resolved. Source: peripheral blood mononuclear cells (PBMCs), taken at new diagnosis, from a patient treated with antithyroid drugs. The source is a middle-aged woman with Graves disease. The CDR3 DNA reads TGTGCCAGTAGTGGCGCTGGACCAGATTACGAGCAGTACTTC. This sequence encodes CASSGAGPDYEQYF.